This T cell receptor (beta chain) derives from a study of shared clonotypes between healthy human individuals. Study conclusions and caveats: The low donor count limited represented genetic and exposure-history diversity.

The CDR3 totals 16 residues. Germline V gene sequence: CDR1 MNHEY, CDR2 SMNVEV (reference sequence). Trimming removed 2 bases at V and 2 bases at J, with 16 bases between. This clone was seen at least ten times. Antigen unknown. In replicate PCRs of unsorted PBMC, 300 ng DNA, 31,000 or so T cell genomes, was used. Authors' data handling: ImmunoSEQ gave junction-only sequences without quality scores, so filtering differed. The assay was immunoSEQ multiplex PCR, and TCRdb's table has in-frame clones only and misses some. The V and J calls and the clone size are those of that table, but D and trimming were determined from the DNA. Of hundreds of thousands of clones in the sample, 79% are singletons; the top ten hold 13%.

The receptor was derived from a woman in her forties in good health. Some clones in this sample may be carry-over from other donors' samples. The rearrangement links TRBV27 to TRBJ2-7, with D tentatively TRBD2 (6 bases). What was sequenced was PBMCs. The CDR3 DNA sequence: TGTGCCAGCAGTTTAAGGGCGGGACTGCAACCCTACGAGCAGTACTTC. Its translation is CASSLRAGLQPYEQYF.